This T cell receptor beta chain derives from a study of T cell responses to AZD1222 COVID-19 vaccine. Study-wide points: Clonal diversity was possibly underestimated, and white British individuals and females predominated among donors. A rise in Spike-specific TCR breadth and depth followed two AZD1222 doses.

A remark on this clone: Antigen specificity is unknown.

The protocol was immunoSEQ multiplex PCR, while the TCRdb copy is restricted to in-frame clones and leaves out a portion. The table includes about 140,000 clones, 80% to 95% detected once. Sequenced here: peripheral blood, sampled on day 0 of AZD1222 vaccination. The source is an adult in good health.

In DNA form, the CDR3 reads TGTGCCAGCAGCCCGGCCCGGGACGCGCTCCACGAGCAGTACTTC. Translation: CASSPARDALHEQYF. The chain links TRBV7-2 to TRBJ2-7; possibly TRBD1 or TRBD2 for D (5 bases each). The ends were cut back, 5 bases at V and 5 bases at J, with 19 bases in the middle. The CDR3 covers 15 residues. Germline V gene lookup returns CDR1 SGHTA and CDR2 FQGNSA. Together with reference TRBV7-2 and TRBJ2-7, the CDR3 gives the full variable domain: GAGVSQSPSNKVTEKGKDVELRCDPISGHTALYWYRQSLGQGLEFLIYFQGNSAPDKSGLPSDRFSAERTGGSVSTLTIQRTQQEDSAVYLCASSPARDALHEQYFGPGTRLTVT.